Reported below is one T cell receptor (beta chain). The record originates from a study of blood T cell repertoires in COVID-19. Study-level information: Nucleic acid was either cDNA or gDNA, and it came from T cells, B-cell-depleted T cells, or PBMCs.

The age range of participants was 18 to 89 years, with residence in around 22 US areas. Recovered status in Cohort 3 required two negative PCRs, clearance, or symptom resolution. V lost 3 bases and J 7 bases, leaving 13 bases between the germline ends. This CDR3 is 14 amino acids long. The V gene's germline CDR1 is MDHEN and CDR2 SYDVKM. Profiled with immunoSEQ multiplex PCR; TCRdb holds only in-frame clones, not every one. This sample yields 150,000 to 200,000 clones, of which about 72% are seen a single time; around a sixth belongs to the top ten. What was sequenced was PBMCs or T cells enriched from blood (not recorded which). The source of this sequence is a woman aged 50 to 60 who had recovered from COVID-19. The V call is TRBV28, the J call TRBJ2-1; D is uncertain. DNA of the CDR3: TGTGCCAGCAGTTTGATGGAGAAAAGAAATGAGCAGTTCTTC. Its protein product is CASSLMEKRNEQFF.